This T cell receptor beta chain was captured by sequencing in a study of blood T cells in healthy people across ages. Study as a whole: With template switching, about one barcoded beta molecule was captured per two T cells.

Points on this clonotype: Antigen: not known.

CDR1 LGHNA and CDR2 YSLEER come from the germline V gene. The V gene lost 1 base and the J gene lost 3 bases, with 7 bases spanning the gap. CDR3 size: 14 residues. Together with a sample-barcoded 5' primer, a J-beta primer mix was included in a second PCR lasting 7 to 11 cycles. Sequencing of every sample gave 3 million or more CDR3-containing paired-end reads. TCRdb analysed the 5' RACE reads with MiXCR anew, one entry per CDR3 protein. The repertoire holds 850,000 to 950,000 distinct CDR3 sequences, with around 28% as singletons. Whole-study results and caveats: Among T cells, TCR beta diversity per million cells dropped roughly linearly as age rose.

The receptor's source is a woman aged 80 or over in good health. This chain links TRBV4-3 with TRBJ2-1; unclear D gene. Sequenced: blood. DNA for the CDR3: TGCGCCAGCAGCCAAGGCCACAGCTACAATGAGCAGTTCTTC. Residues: CASSQGHSYNEQFF.